A selection of T cell receptor beta chains follows, all from one sample in a study of early T cells in non-severe SARS-CoV-2 infection. TCRdb passed the 5' RACE reads through MiXCR, listing each CDR3 protein once. The repertoire consists of tens of thousands of distinct CDR3 sequences, with 15% occurring once and the leading ten covering around 5.1%. The sample comprised whole blood. The receptors come from an adult who was a healthcare worker with PCR-confirmed SARS-CoV-2 infection or an uninfected control (not recorded which). Each CDR3 is given without its conserved first and last residue.

>TRBV5-1|TRBJ2-4
ASSVDRKAKNIQY
>TRBV29-1|TRBJ2-5
SVELNAETQY
>TRBV24-1|TRBJ2-1
ATSDPGYSNEQF
>TRBV11-2|TRBJ2-2
ASSARPGEAGELF
>TRBV28|TRBJ2-5
ASRDGRLGTQY
>TRBV12-3/TRBV12-4|TRBJ1-5
ASSYENLLNQPQH
>TRBV7-8|TRBJ1-1
ASSSRVVNTEAF
>TRBV20-1|TRBJ2-7
SAAAPWEQY
>TRBV27|TRBJ2-7
ASSLDRNSYEQY
>TRBV11-2|TRBJ2-7
ASSSPLAGGPGEQY
>TRBV20-1|TRBJ1-4
SARGVWEKLF
>TRBV2|TRBJ2-2
ASSERRTGSTGELF
>TRBV11-2|TRBJ2-7
ASSLAASGEYEQY